The rows below give T cell receptor beta chains drawn from one sample of a study of blood T cells in healthy people across ages. Each CDR3 protein gets one entry after TCRdb re-called the 5' RACE reads with MiXCR. The sample carries 950,000 to 1,200,000 distinct CDR3 sequences, around two fifths recorded once. Input material: blood. Source of these receptors: a man between 18 and 29 years old in good health. Each CDR3 is given with its conserved first and last residue. The D gene is left open where the match is weak. For some rows the clone size is stated as once, few or many, or as a class when expanded; others skip it.

cdr3_aa	cdr3_nt	d_call	v_call	j_call	clone_size
CASSYRDEQETQYF	TGTGCCAGCAGCTACCGGGACGAGCAAGAGACCCAGTACTTC	.	TRBV7-2	TRBJ2-5	.
CASGPLTGPLRTQYF	TGTGCTAGTGGTCCCCTGACAGGACCTCTTCGGACCCAGTACTTC	.	TRBV12-5	TRBJ2-5	few
CASSLPLGQGNTGELFF	TGTGCCAGCAGTTTACCCCTGGGACAGGGGAACACCGGGGAGCTGTTTTTT	TRBD1	TRBV28	TRBJ2-2	few
CASSQERGGPNYNEQFF	TGTGCCAGCAGCCAAGAAAGGGGGGGGCCGAATTATAATGAGCAGTTCTTC	.	TRBV3-1	TRBJ2-1	few
CSARTMDGSYGYTF	TGCAGTGCTAGGACCATGGACGGTTCCTATGGCTACACCTTC	.	TRBV20-1	TRBJ1-2	many
CASSPPGGSSYNEQFF	TGTGCCAGCAGCCCTCCTGGCGGAAGCTCCTACAATGAGCAGTTCTTC	.	TRBV7-9	TRBJ2-1	.
CSANRATFEQFF	TGCAGTGCTAACAGGGCTACCTTTGAGCAGTTCTTC	.	TRBV20-1	TRBJ2-1	few
CSASVRGPYNEQFF	TGCAGTGCTAGTGTGCGGGGGCCTTACAATGAGCAGTTCTTC	.	TRBV20-1	TRBJ2-1	.
CASSTLTGVDNEQFF	TGTGCCAGCAGCACTCTGACAGGGGTAGACAATGAGCAGTTCTTC	TRBD1	TRBV13	TRBJ2-1	.
CSASPVWEKLFF	TGCAGTGCTAGCCCCGTCTGGGAAAAACTGTTTTTT	.	TRBV20-1	TRBJ1-4	.
CASSLINYGYTF	TGTGCCAGCAGCTTGATAAACTATGGCTACACCTTC	.	TRBV12-3/TRBV12-4	TRBJ1-2	many
CSAIRGGNTEAFF	TGCAGTGCTATACGAGGGGGGAACACTGAAGCTTTCTTT	.	TRBV20-1	TRBJ1-1	few
CASSQVRAGSSGNTIYF	TGCGCCAGCAGCCAGGTCAGGGCAGGGAGCTCTGGAAACACCATATATTTT	.	TRBV4-1	TRBJ1-3	.
CASSHRVGRNTGELFF	TGTGCCAGCAGCCACCGGGTGGGGCGGAACACCGGGGAGCTGTTTTTT	.	TRBV3-1	TRBJ2-2	.
CSAKPGENYGYTF	TGCAGTGCTAAACCGGGGGAAAACTATGGCTACACCTTC	.	TRBV20-1	TRBJ1-2	.
CASSFLYLLDGGGHQPQHF	TGTGCCAGCAGCTTCCTATACCTTTTGGACGGTGGAGGGCATCAGCCCCAGCATTTT	.	TRBV7-2	TRBJ1-5	many
CASSHDSGHRPSGANVLTF	TGCGCCAGCAGCCACGACTCGGGACACCGACCCTCTGGGGCCAACGTCCTGACTTTC	.	TRBV4-3	TRBJ2-6	few
CASSFPTGTGTYEQYF	TGCGCCAGCAGCTTCCCTACCGGGACAGGGACTTACGAGCAGTACTTC	TRBD1	TRBV5-1	TRBJ2-7	.
CAGSPRRAEYNEQFF	TGTGCCGGCAGCCCCCGACGGGCGGAGTACAATGAGCAGTTCTTC	.	TRBV9	TRBJ2-1	.
CASSRRDRRNYGYTF	TGTGCCAGCAGCCGCCGGGACAGACGTAACTATGGCTACACCTTC	TRBD1	TRBV12-3/TRBV12-4	TRBJ1-2	few
CASSDWDSGNTIYF	TGTGCCAGCAGTGATTGGGACTCTGGAAACACCATATATTTT	.	TRBV6-1	TRBJ1-3	.
CASSQSGGFYNEQFF	TGTGCCAGCAGCCAGAGTGGGGGATTCTACAATGAGCAGTTCTTC	.	TRBV12-3/TRBV12-4	TRBJ2-1	few
CATIRGSGEAFF	TGTGCCACCATCAGAGGTTCGGGTGAAGCTTTCTTT	.	TRBV15	TRBJ1-1	.
CASSFGGENTIYF	TGTGCCAGCAGTTTCGGGGGTGAAAACACCATATATTTT	.	TRBV12-3/TRBV12-4	TRBJ1-3	.
CASGVQPQHF	TGTGCCAGCGGGGTCCAGCCCCAGCATTTT	.	TRBV2	TRBJ1-5	few
CASSPAQGRGQPQHF	TGCGCCAGCAGTCCAGCACAGGGAAGGGGCCAGCCCCAGCATTTT	.	TRBV4-1	TRBJ1-5	.
CASSSEGGLNYEQYF	TGTGCCAGCAGCTCCGAAGGGGGACTAAACTACGAGCAGTACTTC	.	TRBV7-2	TRBJ2-7	few
CASSYRSFTLTEAFF	TGTGCCAGCAGTTACCGGTCTTTTACGTTGACTGAAGCTTTCTTT	.	TRBV6-5	TRBJ1-1	.
CASSASIAETSYEQYF	TGTGCCAGCAGCGCCTCCATAGCGGAGACGTCCTACGAGCAGTACTTC	.	TRBV9	TRBJ2-7	.
CASSSRYSSANYGYTF	TGTGCCAGCAGCTCACGCTACAGTTCAGCTAACTATGGCTACACCTTC	.	TRBV6-5	TRBJ1-2	once
CSVSFGPNEKLFF	TGCAGCGTTAGTTTTGGGCCTAATGAAAAACTGTTTTTT	.	TRBV29-1	TRBJ1-4	few
CASSRLLGNNEQFF	TGTGCCAGCAGCCGCCTGTTGGGGAACAATGAGCAGTTCTTC	.	TRBV11-2	TRBJ2-1	.
CASRAGEDTGFF	TGTGCCAGCAGAGCGGGGGAGGACACGGGGTTCTTC	TRBD2	TRBV6-6	TRBJ2-1	.
CASSSSGTGPLVKYF	TGTGCCAGCAGTTCTAGCGGGACAGGGCCTTTGGTTAAATATTTT	TRBD1	TRBV6-6	TRBJ1-3	.
CASSLDFGGLTYNEQYF	TGTGCCAGCAGCCTCGACTTTGGGGGTCTCACCTACAATGAGCAGTACTTC	.	TRBV7-2	TRBJ2-5	many
CTSSQVGSGVTDTQYF	TGCACCAGCAGCCAAGTGGGCAGCGGGGTCACAGATACGCAGTATTTT	.	TRBV1	TRBJ2-3	.
CASSYNRNNEQFF	TGTGCCAGCAGTTACAACAGAAACAATGAGCAGTTCTTC	.	TRBV6-6	TRBJ2-1	few
CASSLMTGSLGYTF	TGTGCCAGCAGTCTCATGACAGGGAGCCTTGGCTACACCTTC	TRBD1	TRBV7-9	TRBJ1-2	few
CASSYMGLMNTEAFF	TGTGCCAGCAGTTACATGGGGCTCATGAACACTGAAGCTTTCTTT	.	TRBV6-2/TRBV6-3	TRBJ1-1	.
CASSSGNSYEQYF	TGTGCCAGCAGTTCGGGCAACTCCTACGAGCAGTACTTC	.	TRBV27	TRBJ2-7	few
CASSQAALGGDNEQFF	TGTGCCAGCAGCCAAGCGGCGCTGGGGGGAGACAATGAGCAGTTCTTC	.	TRBV4-2	TRBJ2-1	.
CANEGDSVPRTDTQYF	TGCGCCAACGAGGGCGACTCCGTCCCCCGCACAGATACGCAGTATTTT	.	TRBV4-3	TRBJ2-3	.
CASSLYSTTTGELFF	TGTGCCAGCAGCTTATATAGCACGACGACCGGGGAGCTGTTTTTT	.	TRBV7-2	TRBJ2-2	few
CASSLVVGGGGYNEQFF	TGTGCCAGCAGCTTAGTCGTCGGCGGGGGCGGCTACAATGAGCAGTTCTTC	.	TRBV11-2	TRBJ2-1	.
CASRGLLRNTEAFF	TGCGCCAGCAGGGGCCTTCTCCGGAACACTGAAGCTTTCTTT	.	TRBV4-1	TRBJ1-1	.
CASSPQIGRNEQYF	TGTGCCAGCAGTCCACAGATTGGACGGAACGAGCAGTACTTC	.	TRBV6-5	TRBJ2-7	.
CASSLEADYTEAFF	TGCGCCAGCAGCTTGGAAGCAGATTACACTGAAGCTTTCTTT	.	TRBV5-1	TRBJ1-1	.
CASSVGLGADNYGYTF	TGTGCCAGCAGCGTAGGTTTAGGAGCGGACAACTATGGCTACACCTTC	.	TRBV9	TRBJ1-2	few
CASSLGTGLTYTF	TGTGCCAGCAGTTTAGGGACAGGACTTACCTACACCTTC	TRBD1	TRBV28	TRBJ1-2	.
CASSEGSTDNYGYTF	TGTGCCAGCAGCGAGGGGTCGACAGATAACTATGGCTACACCTTC	.	TRBV9	TRBJ1-2	few
CASSVESGSYGYTF	TGTGCCAGCAGCGTAGAATCAGGGTCCTATGGCTACACCTTC	.	TRBV9	TRBJ1-2	few
CASSSGLATYNEQFF	TGTGCCAGCAGTTCCGGACTAGCGACCTACAATGAGCAGTTCTTC	TRBD2	TRBV27	TRBJ2-1	.
CASSQGIRTGGLNTEAFF	TGTGCCAGCAGCCAAGGTATTCGGACAGGGGGCTTGAACACTGAAGCTTTCTTT	TRBD1	TRBV14	TRBJ1-1	.
CASSEPFSGGLAQYF	TGTGCCAGCAGTGAACCTTTCAGCGGGGGCTTGGCCCAGTACTTC	TRBD2	TRBV2	TRBJ2-5	.
CASSQEGTGGWNEQFF	TGCGCCAGCAGCCAAGAAGGAACAGGGGGCTGGAATGAGCAGTTCTTC	TRBD1	TRBV4-1	TRBJ2-1	once